A single sample gave rise to the 17 T cell receptor beta chains below, sequenced in a study of shared clonotypes between healthy human individuals. TCRdb's copy holds only in-frame clones and misses some; the assay was immunoSEQ multiplex PCR. This table holds about 820,000 clones, approximately 92% found once. Selected positively for CCR7 and CD45RO-negative, naive CD8 cells excluded terminally differentiated effector memory CD45RA+ cells. Sequencing used naive CD8+ T cells sorted from blood. The receptor source for this set is a young man in good health.

The chain carries TRBV7-9 and TRBJ2-3; D unclear. From germline, CDR1 is SEHNR and CDR2 FQNEAQ (reference sequence). The CDR3 consists of 15 residues. The V and J ends lost 0 bases and 0 bases respectively, with 7 bases between them. The CDR3 here is CASSLALGSTDTQYF. CDR3 sequence (DNA): TGTGCCAGCAGCTTAGCGTTAGGTAGCACAGATACGCAGTATTTT.

V usage is TRBV7-8 and J usage is TRBJ2-2; a weak D match, TRBD2 (7 bases). CDR1 SGHVS and CDR2 FQNEAQ come from the germline V gene. Trimming stripped 2 bases from V and 4 bases from J, with 14 bases between. There are 16 residues in the CDR3. As DNA, the CDR3 is TGTGCCAGCAGCTTATGGGGGGGCGCGGGCACCGGGGAGCTGTTTTTT. It codes for CASSLWGGAGTGELFF. Full variable domain (remainder filled in from reference TRBV7-8 and TRBJ2-2): GAGVSQSPRYKVAKRGQDVALRCDPISGHVSLFWYQQALGQGPEFLTYFQNEAQLDKSGLPSDRFFAERPEGSVSTLKIQRTQQEDSAVYLCASSLWGGAGTGELFFGEGSRLTVL.

The chain joins TRBV27 to TRBJ2-7; TRBD1 agrees at 9 bases. The V gene end was trimmed by 0 bases and the J gene end by 4 bases; junction bases not matched to a gene: 7. From germline, CDR1 is MNHEY and CDR2 SMNVEV (reference sequence). The CDR3 runs to 16 residues. This CDR3 is CASSLSAGDRAYEQYF. The CDR3 DNA sequence: TGTGCCAGCAGTTTATCTGCGGGGGACAGGGCGTACGAGCAGTACTTC.

Concerning this clone: This sample also contains other DNA sequences that code for the same CDR3. This chain joins TRBV19 and TRBJ2-7; 9 bases line up with TRBD1. The germline CDR1 and CDR2 sequences are LNHDA and SQIVND (reference sequence). There are 13 residues in the CDR3. The V gene end was trimmed by 4 bases and the J gene end by 3 bases; junction bases not matched to a gene: 1. The CDR3 here is CASSKGQGYEQYF. The CDR3 region has the DNA TGTGCCAGTAGTAAGGGACAGGGCTACGAGCAGTACTTC.

This clone was seen only once. The J gene is TRBJ2-5, the V gene TRBV9; 8 nucleotides agree with TRBD2. Germline V gives CDR1 SGDLS, CDR2 YYNGEE. CDR3 size: 17 residues. Trimming took 1 base from V and 6 from J; bases not matched to a gene: 14. CDR3 in DNA: TGTGCCAGCAGCGTACATTTTAGCGGGGCGCCTGATAAGACCCAGTACTTC. Protein: CASSVHFSGAPDKTQYF.

This chain joins TRBV29-1 and TRBJ2-1; 10 bases map to TRBD2. This CDR3 region has 17 residues. Germline CDR1 is SQVTM and CDR2 is ANQGSEA. J was trimmed by 3 bases and V by 5 bases; bases with no gene match: 13. The CDR3 DNA sequence: TGCAGCGTTTGGAACATTCAGCGGGAGGGTAGCTACAATGAGCAGTTCTTC. It encodes CSVWNIQREGSYNEQFF.

The CDR3 loop is CASSLAEWGLNEQFF. CDR3 nucleotide sequence: TGTGCCAGCAGCTTAGCGGAGTGGGGCTTGAATGAGCAGTTCTTC. The gene calls are TRBV7-9 and TRBJ2-1; possible D gene TRBD1, 5 bases. Looked up from germline, CDR1 is SEHNR and CDR2 is FQNEAQ (reference sequence). The germline V and J ends were trimmed by 0 bases and 7 bases, with 13 bases remaining between them. This CDR3 has 15 residues.

On this clone itself: The sample has other DNA sequences that encode this CDR3 too. The chain links TRBV5-1 to TRBJ1-1; 8 positions match TRBD1. In germline, CDR1 is SGHRS, CDR2 YFSETQ. The length of the CDR3 is 14 residues. J was trimmed by 1 base and V by 4 bases; bases with no gene match: 3. CDR3 nucleotide sequence: TGCGCCAGCAGCCTGGGACAGGAGAACACTGAAGCTTTCTTT. Its translation is CASSLGQENTEAFF.

The V and J genes are TRBV29-1 and TRBJ2-1, with TRBD1 matching over 9 bases. Per germline, CDR1 SQVTM and CDR2 ANQGSEA. The CDR3 loop spans 12 amino acids. The V and J ends lost 6 bases and 8 bases, in that order; junction bases with no gene match: 5. CDR3 in amino acids: CSVQQGADEQFF. For the CDR3, the DNA is TGCAGCGTCCAACAGGGGGCCGATGAGCAGTTCTTC.

As to this clone: The same CDR3 also results from other DNA sequences found in this sample. The chain is built from TRBV7-9 and TRBJ2-1, with D possibly matching TRBD2 (6 bases). Trimming removed 3 bases from V and 8 bases from J, with 8 bases in between. CDR1 and CDR2 from the germline V gene are SEHNR and FQNEAQ (reference sequence). This CDR3 region has 12 residues. The CDR3 loop reads CASSLRLDEQFF. The CDR3 nucleotides are TGTGCCAGCAGCTTGCGACTAGATGAGCAGTTCTTC. Full variable domain (missing parts from reference TRBV7-9 and TRBJ2-1): DTGVSQNPRHKITKRGQNVTFRCDPISEHNRLYWYRQTLGQGPEFLTYFQNEAQLEKSRLLSDRFSAERPKGSFSTLEIQRTEQGDSAMYLCASSLRLDEQFFGPGTRLTVL.

This clone was observed once. CDR3 coding DNA: TGTGCCAGCAGTTTATCCCGGGCAGGTAATAGCAATCAGCCCCAGCATTTT. This translates into CASSLSRAGNSNQPQHF. The chain carries TRBV27 and TRBJ1-5, with no clear D. The germline V gene encodes CDR1 MNHEY and CDR2 SMNVEV (reference sequence). Between the trimmed V and J ends, which lost 0 bases and 0 bases, there was a span of 12 bases. The CDR3 contains 17 residues.

The V and J genes are TRBV7-8 and TRBJ2-7, with D perhaps TRBD1 (6 bases). The germline V gene has CDR1 SGHVS and CDR2 FQNEAQ. The V gene lost 5 bases and the J gene lost 0 bases, with 20 bases spanning the gap. CDR3 length: 17 amino acids. The CDR3 sequence is CASSARRTGTPSYEQYF. The CDR3 DNA is TGTGCCAGCAGCGCCCGTCGGACCGGGACACCCTCCTACGAGCAGTACTTC.

This sequence joins TRBV4-1 and TRBJ1-4; D gene unclear. The CDR3 is 16 amino acids. Trimming took 4 bases from V and 8 from J, leaving 20 bases between them. The germline CDR1 and CDR2 sequences are MGHRA and YSYEKL. CDR3 amino acids: CASSLLPGRVTEKLFF. The CDR3 bases are TGCGCCAGCAGCCTCCTCCCTGGGAGGGTAACGGAAAAACTGTTTTTT.

The chain has TRBV19 and TRBJ2-7, with 9 bases matching TRBD1. CDR3 length: 15 amino acids. V gave up 1 base and J gave up 4 bases; unmatched junction bases: 5. Germline V gene lookup returns CDR1 LNHDA and CDR2 SQIVND (reference sequence). The CDR3 DNA is TGTGCCAGTAGTATAGTCTCCGGGACAGGGTACGAGCAGTACTTC. Its translation is CASSIVSGTGYEQYF.

J is TRBJ2-1 and V is TRBV28, with D possibly being TRBD1 (5 bases). CDR3 length: 18 residues. V shed 3 bases and J shed 6 bases, with 24 bases lying between them. Per the germline V gene, CDR1 is MDHEN and CDR2 is SYDVKM. This chain's CDR3 is CASSLGRGSTWAGNEQFF. The CDR3 bases are TGTGCCAGCAGTTTGGGTAGGGGTAGCACATGGGCTGGCAATGAGCAGTTCTTC.

V is TRBV9 and J is TRBJ2-2; 9 positions agree with TRBD2. The CDR3 totals 16 residues. Germline lookup yields CDR1 SGDLS and CDR2 YYNGEE. V gave up 2 bases and J gave up 2 bases; unmatched junction bases: 4. DNA for the CDR3: TGTGCCAGCAGCGTCTCAGCGGGAGGTAACACCGGGGAGCTGTTTTTT. It yields the protein CASSVSAGGNTGELFF.

The chain is built from TRBV18 and TRBJ2-5; D might be TRBD2 (6 bases). Germline V gene sequence: CDR1 KGHSH, CDR2 LQKENI. V was clipped by 3 bases and J by 5 bases, with 19 bases between them. The CDR3 has 16 residues. The chain's CDR3 is CASSPIGRGPAETQYF. CDR3 DNA: TGTGCCAGCTCACCCATTGGGCGGGGTCCCGCGGAGACCCAGTACTTC.